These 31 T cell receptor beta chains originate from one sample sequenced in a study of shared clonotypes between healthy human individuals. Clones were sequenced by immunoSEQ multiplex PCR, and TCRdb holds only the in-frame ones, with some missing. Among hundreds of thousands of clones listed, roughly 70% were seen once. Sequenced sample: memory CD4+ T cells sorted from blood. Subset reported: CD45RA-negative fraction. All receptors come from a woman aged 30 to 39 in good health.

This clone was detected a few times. The CDR3 DNA is TGTGCCAGAAGCTTACCGATCCGGGAGGTTTTGGAGACCCAGTACTTC. It specifies CARSLPIREVLETQYF. The chain uses TRBV5-3 and TRBJ2-5; 7 bases line up with TRBD2. TRBV5-3 is marked as an open reading frame, function uncertain. Losses at the gene ends were 2 bases for V and 5 bases for J; bases not matched to a gene: 12. CDR3 length: 16 residues.

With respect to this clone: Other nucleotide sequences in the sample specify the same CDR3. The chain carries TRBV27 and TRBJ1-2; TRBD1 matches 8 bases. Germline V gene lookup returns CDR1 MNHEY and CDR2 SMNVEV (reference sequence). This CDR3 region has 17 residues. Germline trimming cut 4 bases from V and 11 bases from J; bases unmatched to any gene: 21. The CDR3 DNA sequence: TGTGCCAGCAGTTGGTCCCAGGGGGCGCAACCGGTGGCGGGTTACACCTTC. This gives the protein CASSWSQGAQPVAGYTF.

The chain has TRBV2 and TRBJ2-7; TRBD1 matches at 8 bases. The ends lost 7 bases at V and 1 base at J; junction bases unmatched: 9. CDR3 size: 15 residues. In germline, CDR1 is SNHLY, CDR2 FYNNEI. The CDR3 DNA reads TGTGCCAGCATTACGGGCAGGGGGCTTTCCTACGAGCAGTACTTC. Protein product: CASITGRGLSYEQYF.

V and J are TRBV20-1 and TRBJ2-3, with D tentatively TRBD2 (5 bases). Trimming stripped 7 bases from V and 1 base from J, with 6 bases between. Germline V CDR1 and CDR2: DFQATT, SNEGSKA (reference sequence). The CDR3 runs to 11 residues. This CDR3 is CSGSGTDTQYF. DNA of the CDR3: TGCAGTGGTAGCGGCACAGATACGCAGTATTTT.

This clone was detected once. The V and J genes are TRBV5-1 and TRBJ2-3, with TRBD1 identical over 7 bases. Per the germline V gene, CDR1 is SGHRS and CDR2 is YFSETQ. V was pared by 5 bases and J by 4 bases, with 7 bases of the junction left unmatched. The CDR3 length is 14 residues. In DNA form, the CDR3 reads TGCGCCAGCAGGGGGACAGAAGGGGCAGATACGCAGTATTTT. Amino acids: CASRGTEGADTQYF.

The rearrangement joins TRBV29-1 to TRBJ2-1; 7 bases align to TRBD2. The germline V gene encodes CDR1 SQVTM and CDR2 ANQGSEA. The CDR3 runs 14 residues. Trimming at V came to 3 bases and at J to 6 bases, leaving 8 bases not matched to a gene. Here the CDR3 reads CSVDEQAGVNEQFF. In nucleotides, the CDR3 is TGCAGCGTTGACGAACAGGCGGGAGTCAATGAGCAGTTCTTC.

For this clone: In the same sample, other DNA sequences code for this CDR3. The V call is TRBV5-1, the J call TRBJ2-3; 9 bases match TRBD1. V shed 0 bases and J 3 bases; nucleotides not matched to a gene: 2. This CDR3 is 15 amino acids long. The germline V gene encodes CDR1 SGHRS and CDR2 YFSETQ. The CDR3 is CASSLGDRDTDTQYF. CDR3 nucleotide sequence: TGCGCCAGCAGCTTGGGGGACAGGGATACAGATACGCAGTATTTT.

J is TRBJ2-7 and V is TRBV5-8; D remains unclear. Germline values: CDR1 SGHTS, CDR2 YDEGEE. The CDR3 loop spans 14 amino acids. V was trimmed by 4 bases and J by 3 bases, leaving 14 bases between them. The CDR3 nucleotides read TGTGCCAGCAGCCCCCGGGCAAGAGTCTACGAGCAGTACTTC. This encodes CASSPRARVYEQYF.

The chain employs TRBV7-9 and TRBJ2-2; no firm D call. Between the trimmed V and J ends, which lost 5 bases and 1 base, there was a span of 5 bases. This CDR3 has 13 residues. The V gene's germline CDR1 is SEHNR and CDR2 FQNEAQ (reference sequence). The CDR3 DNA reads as TGTGCCAGCAGCCGACAGAACACCGGGGAGCTGTTTTTT. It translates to CASSRQNTGELFF.

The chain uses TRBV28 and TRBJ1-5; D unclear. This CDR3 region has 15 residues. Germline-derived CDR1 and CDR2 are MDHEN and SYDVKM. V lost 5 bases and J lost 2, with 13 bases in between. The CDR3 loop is CASSPLVAGNQPQHF. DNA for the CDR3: TGTGCCAGCAGTCCCTTGGTGGCGGGCAATCAGCCCCAGCATTTT. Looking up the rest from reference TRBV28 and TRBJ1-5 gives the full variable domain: DVKVTQSSRYLVKRTGEKVFLECVQDMDHENMFWYRQDPGLGLRLIYFSYDVKMKEKGDIPEGYSVSREKKERFSLILESASTNQTSMYLCASSPLVAGNQPQHFGDGTRLSIL.

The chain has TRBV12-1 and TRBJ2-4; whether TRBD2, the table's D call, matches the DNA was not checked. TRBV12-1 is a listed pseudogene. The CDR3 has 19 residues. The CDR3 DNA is TGTGCCAGCAGCTTCCGGACTAGCGGGAGGGTCGGAGCCAAAAACATTCAGTACTTC. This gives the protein CASSFRTSGRVGAKNIQYF.

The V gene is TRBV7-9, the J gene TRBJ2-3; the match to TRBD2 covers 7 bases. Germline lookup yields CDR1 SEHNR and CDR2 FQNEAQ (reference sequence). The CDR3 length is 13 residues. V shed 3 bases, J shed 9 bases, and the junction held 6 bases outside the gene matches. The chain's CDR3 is CASSLGGTGTQYF. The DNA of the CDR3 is TGTGCCAGCAGCTTGGGGGGGACGGGCACGCAGTATTTT.

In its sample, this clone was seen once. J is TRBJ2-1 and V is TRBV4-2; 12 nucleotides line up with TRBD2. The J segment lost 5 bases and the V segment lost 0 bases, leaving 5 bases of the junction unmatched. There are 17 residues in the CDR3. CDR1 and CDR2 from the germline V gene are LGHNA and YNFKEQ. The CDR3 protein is CASSQDHGTSGHNEQFF. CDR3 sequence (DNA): TGTGCCAGCAGCCAAGATCATGGGACTAGCGGGCACAATGAGCAGTTCTTC.

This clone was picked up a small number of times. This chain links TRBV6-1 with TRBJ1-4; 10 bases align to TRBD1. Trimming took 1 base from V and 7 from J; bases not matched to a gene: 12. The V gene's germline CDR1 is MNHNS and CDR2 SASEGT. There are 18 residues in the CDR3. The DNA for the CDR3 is TGTGCCAGCAGTGAAGACCCGGGACAGGGGTTGAGTCGTGAAAAACTGTTTTTT. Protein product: CASSEDPGQGLSREKLFF.

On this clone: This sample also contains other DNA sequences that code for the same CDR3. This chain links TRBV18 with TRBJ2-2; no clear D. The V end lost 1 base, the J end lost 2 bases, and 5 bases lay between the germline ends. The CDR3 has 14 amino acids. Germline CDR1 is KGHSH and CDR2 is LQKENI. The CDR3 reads CASSPRANTGELFF. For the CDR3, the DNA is TGTGCCAGCTCACCACGGGCAAACACCGGGGAGCTGTTTTTT. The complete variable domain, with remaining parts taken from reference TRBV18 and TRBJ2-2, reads NAGVMQNPRHLVRRRGQEARLRCSPMKGHSHVYWYRQLPEEGLKFMVYLQKENIIDESGMPKERFSAEFPKEGPSILRIQQVVRGDSAAYFCASSPRANTGELFFGEGSRLTVL.

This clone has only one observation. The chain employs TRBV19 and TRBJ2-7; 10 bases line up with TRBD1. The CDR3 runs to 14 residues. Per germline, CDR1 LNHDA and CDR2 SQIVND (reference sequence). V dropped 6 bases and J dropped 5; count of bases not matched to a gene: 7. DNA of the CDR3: TGTGCCAGTAGGACCGGGACAGGGGCCGACGAGCAGTACTTC. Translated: CASRTGTGADEQYF.

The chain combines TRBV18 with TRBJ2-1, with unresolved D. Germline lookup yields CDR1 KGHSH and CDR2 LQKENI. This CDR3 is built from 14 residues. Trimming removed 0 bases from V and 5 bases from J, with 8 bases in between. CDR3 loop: CASSPPGPNNEQFF. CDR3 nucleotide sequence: TGTGCCAGCTCACCACCGGGTCCAAACAATGAGCAGTTCTTC.

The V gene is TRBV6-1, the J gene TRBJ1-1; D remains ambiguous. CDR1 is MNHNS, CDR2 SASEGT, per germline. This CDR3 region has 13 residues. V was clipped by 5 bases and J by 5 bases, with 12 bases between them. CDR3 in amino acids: CASSLRDGTEAFF. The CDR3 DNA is TGTGCCAGCAGTCTAAGGGATGGGACTGAAGCTTTCTTT.

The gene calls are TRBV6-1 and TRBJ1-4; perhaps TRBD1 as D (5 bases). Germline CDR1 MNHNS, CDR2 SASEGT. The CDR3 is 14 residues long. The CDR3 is CATQPGPGTEKLFF. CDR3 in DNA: TGTGCTACCCAACCCGGGCCAGGGACTGAAAAACTGTTTTTT.

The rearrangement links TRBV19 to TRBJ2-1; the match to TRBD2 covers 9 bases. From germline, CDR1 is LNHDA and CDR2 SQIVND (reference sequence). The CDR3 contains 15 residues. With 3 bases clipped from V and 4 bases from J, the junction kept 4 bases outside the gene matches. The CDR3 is CASSMRLADYNEQFF. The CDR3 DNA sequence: TGTGCCAGTAGTATGAGACTAGCGGATTACAATGAGCAGTTCTTC.

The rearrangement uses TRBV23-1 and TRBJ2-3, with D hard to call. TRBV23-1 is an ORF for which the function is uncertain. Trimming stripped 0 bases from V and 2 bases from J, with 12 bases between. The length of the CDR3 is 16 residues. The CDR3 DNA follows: TGCGCCAGCAGTCAATCGCCGGGCCTTGACACAGATACGCAGTATTTT. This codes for CASSQSPGLDTDTQYF.

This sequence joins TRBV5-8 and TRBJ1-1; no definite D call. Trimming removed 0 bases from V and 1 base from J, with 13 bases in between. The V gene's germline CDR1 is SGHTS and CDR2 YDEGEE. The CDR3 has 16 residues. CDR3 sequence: CASSLGGWGRNTEAFF. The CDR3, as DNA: TGTGCCAGCAGCTTGGGGGGATGGGGTAGGAACACTGAAGCTTTCTTT.

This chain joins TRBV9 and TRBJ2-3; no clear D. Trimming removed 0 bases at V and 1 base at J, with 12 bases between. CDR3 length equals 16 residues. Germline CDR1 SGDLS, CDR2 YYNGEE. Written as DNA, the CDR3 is TGTGCCAGCAGCGTAGTGGGCGGCTCAGGCACAGATACGCAGTATTTT. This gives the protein CASSVVGGSGTDTQYF. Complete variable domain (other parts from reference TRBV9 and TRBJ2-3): DSGVTQTPKHLITATGQRVTLRCSPRSGDLSVYWYQQSLDQGLQFLIQYYNGEERAKGNILERFSAQQFPDLHSELNLSSLELGDSALYFCASSVVGGSGTDTQYFGPGTRLTVL.

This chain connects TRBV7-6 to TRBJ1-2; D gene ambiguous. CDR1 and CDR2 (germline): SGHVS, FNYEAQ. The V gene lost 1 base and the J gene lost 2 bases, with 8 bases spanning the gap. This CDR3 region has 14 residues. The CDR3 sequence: CASSLDATNYGYTF. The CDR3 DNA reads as TGTGCCAGCAGCTTAGATGCAACAAACTATGGCTACACCTTC. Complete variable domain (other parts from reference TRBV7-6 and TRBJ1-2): GAGVSQSPRYKVTKRGQDVALRCDPISGHVSLYWYRQALGQGPEFLTYFNYEAQQDKSGLPNDRFSAERPEGSISTLTIQRTEQRDSAMYRCASSLDATNYGYTFGSGTRLTVV.

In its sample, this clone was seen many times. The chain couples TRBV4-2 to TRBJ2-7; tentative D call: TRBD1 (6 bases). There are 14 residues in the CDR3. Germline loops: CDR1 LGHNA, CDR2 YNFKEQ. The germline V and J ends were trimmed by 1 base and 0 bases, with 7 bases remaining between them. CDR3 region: CASSQVDSSYEQYF. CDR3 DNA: TGTGCCAGCAGCCAAGTGGACAGCTCCTACGAGCAGTACTTC.

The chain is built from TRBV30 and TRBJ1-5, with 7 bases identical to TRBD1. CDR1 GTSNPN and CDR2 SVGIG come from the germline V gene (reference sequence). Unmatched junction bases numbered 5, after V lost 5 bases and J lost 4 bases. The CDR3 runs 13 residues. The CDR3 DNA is TGTGCCTGGCGACAGGGCCCTAATCAGCCCCAGCATTTT. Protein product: CAWRQGPNQPQHF. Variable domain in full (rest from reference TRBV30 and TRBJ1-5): SQTIHQWPATLVQPVGSPLSLECTVEGTSNPNLYWYRQAAGRGLQLLFYSVGIGQISSEVPQNLSASRPQDRQFILSSKKLLLSDSGFYLCAWRQGPNQPQHFGDGTRLSIL.

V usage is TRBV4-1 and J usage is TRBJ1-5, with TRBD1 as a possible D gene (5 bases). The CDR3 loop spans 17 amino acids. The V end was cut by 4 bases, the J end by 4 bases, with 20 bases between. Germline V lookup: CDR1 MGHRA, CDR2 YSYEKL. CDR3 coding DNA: TGCGCCAGCAGCCTAAACCCCGGGGCCGAAGGGAATCAGCCCCAGCATTTT. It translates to CASSLNPGAEGNQPQHF.

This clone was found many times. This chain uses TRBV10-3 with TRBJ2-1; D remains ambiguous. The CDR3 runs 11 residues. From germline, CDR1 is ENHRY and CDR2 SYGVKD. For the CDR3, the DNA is TGTCCCCTTCTACGGCATAATGAGCAGTTCTTC. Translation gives CPLLRHNEQFF.

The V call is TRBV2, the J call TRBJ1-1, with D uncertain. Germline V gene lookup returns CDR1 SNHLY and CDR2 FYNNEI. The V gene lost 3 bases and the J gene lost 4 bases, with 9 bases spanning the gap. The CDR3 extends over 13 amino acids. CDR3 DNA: TGTGCCAGCAGTGACCGGGTGGGCACTGAAGCTTTCTTT. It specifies CASSDRVGTEAFF.

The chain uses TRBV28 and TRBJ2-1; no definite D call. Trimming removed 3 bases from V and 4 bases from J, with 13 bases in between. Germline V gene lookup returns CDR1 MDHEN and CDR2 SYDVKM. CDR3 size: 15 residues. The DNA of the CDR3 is TGTGCCAGCAGTTTGGTTCTGACGGATTACAATGAGCAGTTCTTC. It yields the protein CASSLVLTDYNEQFF.

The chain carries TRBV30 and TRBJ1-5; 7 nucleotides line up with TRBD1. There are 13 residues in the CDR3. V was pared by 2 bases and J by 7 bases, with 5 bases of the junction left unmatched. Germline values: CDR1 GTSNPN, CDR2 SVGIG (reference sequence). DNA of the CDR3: TGTGCCTGGAGTAACTCCAGGGGGCAGCCCCAGCATTTT. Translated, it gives CAWSNSRGQPQHF.